This T cell receptor (beta chain) was identified during a study of spatial heterogeneity in lung cancer. Study observations and caveats: Ubiquitous, expanded tumor-derived TCRs were more frequently observed in blood at resection than at follow-up.

The sample's time point: sample taken at primary tumor resection. Frozen PBMC, nontumor lung or tumor provided whole RNA, which was sequenced unsorted. The donor population consisted of roughly 70 patients with untreated, early-stage non-small cell lung cancer. There are a few counts of this clonotype. Antigen: not known. TCRdb re-called the 5' RACE reads with MiXCR, one entry per CDR3 protein. The table records about 92,000 distinct CDR3 sequences, around 12% of them present only once. Germline CDR1 and CDR2: MNHEY and SMNVEV (reference sequence). V was cut by 5 bases and J by 3 bases, with 6 bases left in between. The CDR3 consists of 12 residues.

Here the sequenced sample was PBMCs, taken at surgery. The TCR sequence derives from a male donor with early-stage non-small cell lung cancer. The rearrangement uses TRBV27 and TRBJ2-3; no definite D call. The CDR3 loop reads CASSDQTDTQYF. The CDR3 bases are TGTGCCAGCAGTGACCAGACAGATACGCAGTATTTT.